These 27 T cell receptor beta chains were sequenced from one sample in a study of T cells after yellow fever vaccination. MiXCR, run by TCRdb on the 5' RACE reads, gives a single entry per CDR3 protein. The table records 200,000 to 300,000 distinct CDR3 sequences, more than 3.5% of them present only once. This specimen consisted of PBMCs, obtained 15 days after the yellow fever booster vaccination. These receptors came from a man between 18 and 35 years old who received the YFV17D yellow fever vaccine.

This clonotype was observed many times. The chain couples TRBV13 to TRBJ2-7, with D possibly matching TRBD2 (6 bases). CDR1 and CDR2 (germline): PRHDT, FYEKMQ (reference sequence). CDR3 length: 13 residues. V was shortened by 7 bases and J by 2 bases, with 12 bases between the two germline ends. CDR3 region: CASTPWGAYEQYF. Here the CDR3 DNA reads TGTGCCAGCACCCCCTGGGGGGCCTACGAGCAGTACTTC. Combining the CDR3 with reference TRBV13 and TRBJ2-7 gives the whole variable domain AAGVIQSPRHLIKEKRETATLKCYPIPRHDTVYWYQQGPGQDPQFLISFYEKMQSDKGSIPDRFSAQQFSDYHSELNMSSLELGDSALYFCASTPWGAYEQYFGPGTRLTVT.

This clonotype was detected ten times or more. This chain joins TRBV2 and TRBJ2-2, with 10 bases matching TRBD1. Germline trimming cut 6 bases from V and 5 bases from J; bases unmatched to any gene: 9. Germline CDR1 reads SNHLY; CDR2 reads FYNNEI. This CDR3 is built from 16 residues. The chain's CDR3 is CASSTRTGGKTGELFF. The DNA for the CDR3 is TGTGCCAGCAGCACTAGGACAGGGGGGAAGACCGGGGAGCTGTTTTTT. Looking up the rest from reference TRBV2 and TRBJ2-2 gives the full variable domain: EPEVTQTPSHQVTQMGQEVILRCVPISNHLYFYWYRQILGQKVEFLVSFYNNEISEKSEIFDDQFSVERPDGSNFTLKIRSTKLEDSAMYFCASSTRTGGKTGELFFGEGSRLTVL.

This clonotype has at least ten counts. The gene calls are TRBV5-5 and TRBJ2-5, with TRBD2 matching 10 bases. V trimming: 9 bases; J trimming: 2 bases; junction bases outside the gene matches: 4. CDR3 length: 13 amino acids. Germline assignment: CDR1 SGHKS and CDR2 YYEKEE (reference sequence). For the CDR3, the DNA is TGTGCCACTAGAGCGGGGGGGCAAGAGACCCAGTACTTC. Its translation: CATRAGGQETQYF.

The count of this clonotype is one. Being one base from a much bigger clone, this may be a read error. The chain recombines TRBV7-9 with TRBJ2-3; D call uncertain. Per germline, CDR1 SEHNR and CDR2 FQNEAQ (reference sequence). This CDR3 is built from 14 residues. V dropped 5 bases and J dropped 14 bases, with 23 bases sitting between them. The CDR3 is CASSQTPLSGPRYF. The CDR3 bases are TGTGCCAGCAGCCAAACCCCCTTGAGTGGTCCGCGGTATTTT.

This clonotype was detected many times. CDR3 sequence reads: CASSVEQGARTEAFF. The CDR3 nucleotides read TGTGCCAGCAGCGTCGAACAGGGGGCGCGAACTGAAGCTTTCTTT. The J gene is TRBJ1-1, the V gene TRBV5-5; 9 bases are a match to TRBD1. The ends lost 4 bases at V and 5 bases at J; junction bases unmatched: 9. The germline V gene encodes CDR1 SGHKS and CDR2 YYEKEE (reference sequence). This CDR3 is built from 15 residues.

This clonotype appeared many times. The DNA of the CDR3 is TGTGCCAGCAGCGGGGGGGGATCGGAGACCCAGTACTTC. This translates into CASSGGGSETQYF. V and J are TRBV12-3 or TRBV12-4 and TRBJ2-5; 8 bases agree with TRBD2. The CDR3 loop spans 13 amino acids. The V and J ends lost 6 bases and 5 bases, in that order; junction bases with no gene match: 5.

Many counts were recorded for this clonotype. V gene TRBV20-1 combines with J gene TRBJ1-2; TRBD1 matches 11 bases. The CDR3 runs 14 residues. Trimming took 0 bases from V and 5 from J; bases not matched to a gene: 2. Germline values: CDR1 DFQATT, CDR2 SNEGSKA (reference sequence). DNA for the CDR3: TGCAGTGCTAGAGAGGACAGGGGGCAATATGGCTACACCTTC. It is translated as CSAREDRGQYGYTF.

This chain links TRBV7-3 with TRBJ2-3; D is unclear. The CDR3 extends over 14 amino acids. The germline gives CDR1 SGHTA, CDR2 FQGTGA. V lost 5 bases to trimming and J lost 3 bases, with 12 bases between them. The CDR3 nucleotides are TGTGCCAGCAGCGAAAGAGGAGAAACAGATACGCAGTATTTT. This translates into CASSERGETDTQYF.

This clonotype has at least ten counts. The CDR3 DNA reads TGTGCCAGCAGCGTGCTGGTAGGGTATGATTCACCCCTCCACTTT. This encodes CASSVLVGYDSPLHF. The gene calls are TRBV5-6 and TRBJ1-6; D is undetermined. The V gene's germline CDR1 is SGHDT and CDR2 YYEEEE. The CDR3 covers 15 residues. The V end lost 4 bases, the J end lost 8 bases, and 16 bases lay between the germline ends. Variable domain in full (rest from reference TRBV5-6 and TRBJ1-6): DAGVTQSPTHLIKTRGQQVTLRCSPKSGHDTVSWYQQALGQGPQFIFQYYEEEERQRGNFPDRFSGHQFPNYSSELNVNALLLGDSALYLCASSVLVGYDSPLHFGNGTRLTVT.

This clonotype was seen ten or more times. The chain carries TRBV9 and TRBJ1-4, with D possibly being TRBD1 (6 bases). Germline CDR1 is SGDLS and CDR2 is YYNGEE. The V gene lost 3 bases and the J gene lost 7 bases, with 16 bases spanning the gap. The CDR3 extends over 15 amino acids. For the CDR3, the DNA is TGTGCCAGCAGCGACGGAAGGGGGGGGAGTGAAAAACTGTTTTTT. Its translation is CASSDGRGGSEKLFF.

This clonotype occurred many times. The V call is TRBV20-1, the J call TRBJ1-2; D is undetermined. Germline CDR1 DFQATT, CDR2 SNEGSKA (reference sequence). The length of the CDR3 is 11 residues. Trimming removed 3 bases from V and 3 bases from J, with 5 bases in between. The CDR3 sequence: CSASTDYGYTF. Written as DNA, the CDR3 is TGCAGTGCTAGTACAGACTATGGCTACACCTTC.

This clonotype was picked up many times. The genes are TRBV5-1 and TRBJ2-5; TRBD2 matches 10 bases. CDR1 is SGHRS and CDR2 is YFSETQ in the germline V gene. Germline trimming cut 4 bases from V and 7 bases from J; bases unmatched to any gene: 13. The CDR3 runs 16 residues. The CDR3 coding sequence is TGCGCCAGCAGCCGAGACGGCACTAGCGGGGAGGGGACCCAGTACTTC. Translation: CASSRDGTSGEGTQYF.

This clonotype was seen a few times. The chain employs TRBV7-2 and TRBJ1-4; 9 positions match TRBD1. The CDR3 is 14 amino acids. Germline lookup yields CDR1 SGHTA and CDR2 FQGNSA. Germline trimming cut 5 bases from V and 7 bases from J; bases unmatched to any gene: 5. CDR3 residues: CASSPDRGAEKLFF. CDR3 DNA sequence: TGTGCCAGCAGCCCGGACAGGGGCGCTGAAAAACTGTTTTTT. The full variable domain, completed using reference TRBV7-2 and TRBJ1-4, is GAGVSQSPSNKVTEKGKDVELRCDPISGHTALYWYRQSLGQGLEFLIYFQGNSAPDKSGLPSDRFSAERTGGSVSTLTIQRTQQEDSAVYLCASSPDRGAEKLFFGSGTQLSVL.

At least ten counts were recorded for this clonotype. V is TRBV7-2 and J is TRBJ2-5; 12 bases are shared with TRBD2. Trimming at V came to 5 bases and at J to 2 bases, leaving 6 bases not matched to a gene. The CDR3 loop spans 16 amino acids. The V gene's germline CDR1 is SGHTA and CDR2 FQGNSA. The CDR3 DNA sequence: TGTGCCAGCAGCCCGAGGGGGACTAGCGGGCAAGAGACCCAGTACTTC. Translated: CASSPRGTSGQETQYF.

This clonotype appeared many times. The chain couples TRBV5-4 to TRBJ2-2, with 11 bases fitting TRBD1. CDR1 is SGHNT, CDR2 YYREEE, per germline (reference sequence). V trimming: 4 bases; J trimming: 4 bases; junction bases outside the gene matches: 6. The CDR3 is made up of 16 amino acids. The CDR3 sequence: CASSQKGQGGTGELFF. The CDR3 bases are TGTGCCAGCAGCCAAAAGGGACAGGGGGGCACCGGGGAGCTGTTTTTT.

This clonotype was seen repeatedly, ten times or more. The chain links TRBV18 to TRBJ2-3; TRBD2 aligns across 9 bases. Germline CDR1 is KGHSH and CDR2 is LQKENI. The CDR3 loop spans 15 amino acids. Losses at the gene ends were 2 bases for V and 5 bases for J; bases not matched to a gene: 5. The CDR3, as DNA: TGTGCCAGCTCACCAGCGGGGGGGCGGAGAGATACGCAGTATTTT. Amino acids: CASSPAGGRRDTQYF.

This clonotype was seen many times. One junction end disagrees with the germline gene, perhaps due to a read error. The chain recombines TRBV5-1 with TRBJ1-1; D uncertain. Germline CDR1 and CDR2: SGHRS and YFSETQ. The CDR3 is 11 amino acids. CDR3 loop: CASSLDTEAFF. The CDR3 region has the DNA TGTGCCAGCAGCCTCGACACTGAAGCTTTCTTT.

This clonotype was seen ten or more times. The gene calls are TRBV5-6 and TRBJ2-5, with TRBD2 identical over 7 bases. J gave up 5 bases and V 1 base, and 8 bases lay outside the gene matches. There are 15 residues in the CDR3. CDR1 and CDR2 (germline): SGHDT, YYEEEE. CDR3 amino acids: CASSLRAMGGETQYF. The CDR3 DNA is TGTGCCAGCAGCTTGAGAGCCATGGGAGGGGAGACCCAGTACTTC.

This clonotype has a handful of counts. The chain carries TRBV4-1 and TRBJ2-7; 9 bases line up with TRBD2. The germline gives CDR1 MGHRA, CDR2 YSYEKL. Trimming cost V 4 bases and J 1 base; bases outside gene matches: 14. The CDR3 totals 18 residues. As DNA, the CDR3 is TGCGCCAGCAGCCGACTACCTGTAGCGGGGGCTATATCCTACGAGCAGTACTTC. Encoded protein: CASSRLPVAGAISYEQYF.

This clonotype has a count of ten or more. V is TRBV5-1 and J is TRBJ2-2, with 7 positions matching TRBD1. The CDR3 sequence is 16 residues long. Germline loops: CDR1 SGHRS, CDR2 YFSETQ. The J segment lost 3 bases and the V segment lost 3 bases, leaving 8 bases of the junction unmatched. The CDR3 coding sequence is TGCGCCAGCAGCTCAAGGCCAGGGGGAGACACCGGGGAGCTGTTTTTT. It translates to CASSSRPGGDTGELFF.

This clonotype was seen at least ten times. V is TRBV5-1 and J is TRBJ2-5, with D perhaps TRBD2 (6 bases). Germline V CDR1 and CDR2: SGHRS, YFSETQ. This CDR3 region has 15 residues. V was pared by 3 bases and J by 5 bases, with 17 bases between. As DNA, the CDR3 is TGCGCCAGCAGCTGGAGGGACCTCGCGAGGGAGACCCAGTACTTC. Translated, it gives CASSWRDLARETQYF.

This chain connects TRBV12-3 or TRBV12-4 to TRBJ1-5, with a tentative D call TRBD1 (6 bases). Trimming left V 2 bases short and J 11 bases short, with 16 bases between. This CDR3 is 14 amino acids long. DNA of the CDR3: TGTGCCAGCAGTTTAAAAGGAGGGGGTGGGTCCCAGCATTTT. Protein sequence: CASSLKGGGGSQHF.

The chain is built from TRBV18 and TRBJ2-1; TRBD2 might be the D (5 bases). Germline V gene sequence: CDR1 KGHSH, CDR2 LQKENI. V lost 2 bases and J lost 9, with 17 bases in between. The CDR3 is 15 residues long. This CDR3 reads CASSPGQRVQSEQFF. The CDR3 region has the DNA TGTGCCAGCTCACCAGGGCAGAGGGTACAAAGTGAGCAGTTCTTC.

At least ten counts were recorded for this clonotype. This chain links TRBV18 with TRBJ1-5, with 8 bases fitting TRBD1. Germline V gives CDR1 KGHSH, CDR2 LQKENI. The CDR3 consists of 14 residues. V lost 8 bases, J lost 2 bases, and 5 bases stayed unmatched. The CDR3 DNA reads TGTGCCAGCAGCCCGGGACAGGGCAATCAGCCCCAGCATTTT. Encoded protein: CASSPGQGNQPQHF. Full variable domain (rest looked up from reference TRBV18 and TRBJ1-5): NAGVMQNPRHLVRRRGQEARLRCSPMKGHSHVYWYRQLPEEGLKFMVYLQKENIIDESGMPKERFSAEFPKEGPSILRIQQVVRGDSAAYFCASSPGQGNQPQHFGDGTRLSIL.

The rearrangement uses TRBV29-1 and TRBJ2-3; 10 bases line up with TRBD2. V gave up 1 base and J gave up 3 bases; unmatched junction bases: 7. This CDR3 comprises 16 residues. Germline V gene sequence: CDR1 SQVTM, CDR2 ANQGSEA. The CDR3 sequence: CSVEGISGGSTDTQYF. CDR3 coding DNA: TGCAGCGTTGAAGGGATTAGCGGGGGGTCGACAGATACGCAGTATTTT.

This clonotype showed up many times. This chain connects TRBV12-3 or TRBV12-4 to TRBJ2-1, with D perhaps matching TRBD1 or TRBD2 (5 bases each). There are 17 residues in the CDR3. Trimming stripped 7 bases from V and 4 bases from J, with 23 bases between. DNA of the CDR3: TGTGCCAGCACTATCGGTTGGGGGAAGGAGGAATACAATGAGCAGTTCTTC. Translating gives CASTIGWGKEEYNEQFF.

The sample holds many counts of this clonotype. The CDR3 coding sequence is TGTGCCAGCAGCTCCCGACAGGGAAGAAATGGCTACACCTTC. This translates into CASSSRQGRNGYTF. J is TRBJ1-2 and V is TRBV7-9, with 7 bases aligning to TRBD1. Germline-derived CDR1 and CDR2 are SEHNR and FQNEAQ (reference sequence). This CDR3 spans 14 amino acids. The J segment lost 6 bases and the V segment lost 4 bases, leaving 8 bases of the junction unmatched.